This entry lists 20 T cell receptor beta chains sequenced from one sample in a study of cytomegalovirus exposure and HLA in healthy donors. The study ran its PCR with 60 Vbeta and 13 Jbeta primers. Sequenced by immunoSEQ multiplex PCR; TCRdb stores in-frame clones only, minus some. The sample has 150,000 or so clones, approximately 88% seen once. Sequenced input: PBMCs. These receptors were obtained from a boy aged 2 to 10 in good health and CMV-seronegative.

The rearrangement joins TRBV13 to TRBJ2-7, with D possibly being TRBD2 (5 bases). Trimming pared 5 bases from V and 3 bases from J, leaving 8 bases between. There are 12 residues in the CDR3. Germline V lookup: CDR1 PRHDT, CDR2 FYEKMQ (reference sequence). Here the CDR3 reads CASSNEGYEQYF. The CDR3 coding sequence is TGTGCCAGCAGCAACGAGGGCTACGAGCAGTACTTC.

The rearrangement joins TRBV6-1 to TRBJ2-5, with 9 bases that match TRBD2. CDR3 length: 16 residues. V lost 4 bases, J lost 3 bases, and 9 bases stayed unmatched. Germline V CDR1 and CDR2: MNHNS, SASEGT. The CDR3 DNA reads as TGTGCCAGCAGTGTACGACTAGCGGCAATAAAAGAGACCCAGTACTTC. Translated, it gives CASSVRLAAIKETQYF.

This chain connects TRBV12-5 to TRBJ1-1; no clear D gene. This CDR3 comprises 12 residues. The germline V and J ends were trimmed by 8 bases and 7 bases, with 14 bases remaining between them. The germline CDR1 and CDR2 sequences are LGHNT and FRNRAP. CDR3 in DNA: TGTGCTAGTCAAACGGGGATTAGTGAAGCTTTCTTT. Residues: CASQTGISEAFF.

This clone was detected once. V and J are TRBV6-4 and TRBJ2-5; D might be TRBD1 (5 bases). V lost 6 bases and J 2 bases, leaving 16 bases between the germline ends. Germline assignment: CDR1 MRHNA and CDR2 SNTAGT. The CDR3 has 15 amino acids. The DNA for the CDR3 is TGTGCCAGCAGACCAGGGATTGGTGATCAAGAGACCCAGTACTTC. It translates to CASRPGIGDQETQYF.

This chain connects TRBV19 to TRBJ2-1; TRBD2 agrees at 7 bases. This CDR3 has 14 residues. Germline V lookup: CDR1 LNHDA, CDR2 SQIVND (reference sequence). V dropped 2 bases and J dropped 3; count of bases not matched to a gene: 1. The CDR3 is CASSITGGYNEQFF. CDR3 sequence (DNA): TGTGCCAGTAGTATAACGGGAGGCTACAATGAGCAGTTCTTC.

This chain connects TRBV12-5 to TRBJ1-2; maybe TRBD1 (5 bases). Trimming shortened V by 4 bases and J by 4 bases, and 28 bases separated the two germline ends. CDR3 size: 19 residues. Germline CDR1 reads LGHNT; CDR2 reads FRNRAP. CDR3 nucleotide sequence: TGTGCTAGTGGTTCCCCCCGGGGGATGCGCGCCCGGGGCATCTATGGCTACACCTTC. This gives the protein CASGSPRGMRARGIYGYTF.

This clone has only a few counts. The V gene is TRBV27, the J gene TRBJ1-5; the D is unclear. The V end was cut by 6 bases, the J end by 0 bases, with 9 bases between. The CDR3 length is 14 residues. CDR1 is MNHEY and CDR2 is SMNVEV in the germline V gene (reference sequence). CDR3 nucleotides: TGTGCCAGCAGAGCAATCGATAGCAATCAGCCCCAGCATTTT. It is translated as CASRAIDSNQPQHF.

The J gene is TRBJ2-5, the V gene TRBV12-5, with 10 bases aligning to TRBD2. The CDR3 loop spans 17 amino acids. From germline, CDR1 is LGHNT and CDR2 FRNRAP. With 0 bases clipped from V and 7 bases from J, the junction kept 11 bases outside the gene matches. CDR3 residues: CASGLVLELAGVRTQYF. In DNA, the CDR3 is TGTGCTAGTGGTTTGGTACTCGAGCTAGCGGGAGTACGGACCCAGTACTTC. The entire variable domain, with the rest obtained from reference TRBV12-5 and TRBJ2-5, is as follows: DARVTQTPRHKVTEMGQEVTMRCQPILGHNTVFWYRQTMMQGLELLAYFRNRAPLDDSGMPKDRFSAEMPDATLATLKIQPSEPRDSAVYFCASGLVLELAGVRTQYFGPGTRLLVL.

This clone was seen only a few times. The V call is TRBV10-3, the J call TRBJ1-5; D is unclear. Germline CDR1 reads ENHRY; CDR2 reads SYGVKD. Deletions cut 0 bases from V and 3 bases from J, with 9 bases between. The CDR3 is made up of 15 amino acids. Written as DNA, the CDR3 is TGTGCCATCAGTGAGTCGAGGTCCGACAATCAGCCCCAGCATTTT. Translated, it gives CAISESRSDNQPQHF.

The CDR3 reads CASRDRGYGYTF. The CDR3 DNA reads TGTGCCAGTAGGGACAGGGGGTATGGCTACACCTTC. The rearrangement uses TRBV19 and TRBJ1-2, with 10 bases fitting TRBD1. Germline loops: CDR1 LNHDA, CDR2 SQIVND (reference sequence). V shed 6 bases, J shed 5 bases, and the junction held 0 bases outside the gene matches. This CDR3 contains 12 residues.

This rearrangement joins TRBV28 to TRBJ1-2; 7 bases are shared with TRBD1. This CDR3 contains 14 residues. The V segment lost 1 base and the J segment 6 bases; nucleotides outside the gene matches: 5. CDR1 MDHEN and CDR2 SYDVKM come from the germline V gene. CDR3 coding DNA: TGTGCCAGCAGTTTATTCTCCGACAGGGATGGCTACACCTTC. Translation gives CASSLFSDRDGYTF.

This chain connects TRBV7-9 to TRBJ2-3, with 10 positions matching TRBD1. The CDR3 runs to 19 residues. The germline V gene encodes CDR1 SEHNR and CDR2 FQNEAQ (reference sequence). Germline trimming cut 2 bases from V and 2 bases from J; bases unmatched to any gene: 13. The CDR3 reads CASSLRVLRDRGYTDTQYF. In nucleotides, the CDR3 is TGTGCCAGCAGCTTACGGGTTCTTAGGGACAGGGGTTACACAGATACGCAGTATTTT. The whole variable domain, filled in from reference TRBV7-9 and TRBJ2-3, reads DTGVSQNPRHKITKRGQNVTFRCDPISEHNRLYWYRQTLGQGPEFLTYFQNEAQLEKSRLLSDRFSAERPKGSFSTLEIQRTEQGDSAMYLCASSLRVLRDRGYTDTQYFGPGTRLTVL.

The chain couples TRBV10-1 to TRBJ1-2, with no clear D. The V and J ends lost 3 bases and 8 bases respectively, with 13 bases between them. Germline CDR1 and CDR2: WNHNN and SYGVQD (reference sequence). The length of the CDR3 is 13 residues. The CDR3 is CASSDGGIKGYTF. The CDR3 DNA reads as TGCGCCAGCAGTGATGGAGGGATTAAAGGCTACACCTTC.

The CDR3 sequence is CASSLTDLPSYGYTF. The CDR3 nucleotides read TGCGCCAGCAGCTTGACAGACCTCCCCTCCTATGGCTACACCTTC. The chain couples TRBV5-1 to TRBJ1-2; D not resolved. Trimming cost V 1 base and J 4 bases, with 14 bases left between them. This CDR3 is 15 amino acids long. CDR1 and CDR2 (germline): SGHRS, YFSETQ. The whole variable domain, filled in from reference TRBV5-1 and TRBJ1-2, reads KAGVTQTPRYLIKTRGQQVTLSCSPISGHRSVSWYQQTPGQGLQFLFEYFSETQRNKGNFPGRFSGRQFSNSRSEMNVSTLELGDSALYLCASSLTDLPSYGYTFGSGTRLTVV.

The chain has TRBV2 and TRBJ2-1, with TRBD1 as a possible D gene (6 bases). The germline gives CDR1 SNHLY, CDR2 FYNNEI. Trimming took off 11 bases at V and 5 bases at J, with 19 bases between the two ends. The CDR3 sequence is 14 residues long. CDR3 amino acids: CAQVGRGFNNEQFF. The CDR3 DNA is TGTGCCCAAGTGGGCAGGGGCTTCAACAATGAGCAGTTCTTC.

This sequence joins TRBV28 and TRBJ1-4; 10 bases match TRBD1. Germline CDR1 MDHEN, CDR2 SYDVKM. The CDR3 is 15 residues long. The ends lost 5 bases at V and 8 bases at J; junction bases unmatched: 8. CDR3 DNA: TGTGCCAGCAGTCCGGACAGGGGGGTAAACGAAAAACTGTTTTTT. Its protein product is CASSPDRGVNEKLFF.

V is TRBV5-1 and J is TRBJ2-5; 8 bases align to TRBD1. The germline V gene has CDR1 SGHRS and CDR2 YFSETQ. Germline trimming cut 0 bases from V and 7 bases from J; bases unmatched to any gene: 8. The CDR3 extends over 15 amino acids. The CDR3 region is CASSLALQGVVTQYF. CDR3 DNA sequence: TGCGCCAGCAGCTTGGCCTTACAGGGGGTTGTGACCCAGTACTTC.

In this sample, this clone turned up once. The V gene is TRBV5-1, the J gene TRBJ2-3; 9 bases are a match to TRBD2. The germline CDR1 and CDR2 sequences are SGHRS and YFSETQ. V dropped 6 bases and J dropped 2; count of bases not matched to a gene: 7. The CDR3 covers 15 residues. DNA for the CDR3: TGCGCCAGCAATGTCGGGACTAGCCCCACAGATACGCAGTATTTT. Translated: CASNVGTSPTDTQYF.

This rearrangement joins TRBV4-2 to TRBJ2-7; 10 bases map to TRBD2. CDR1 and CDR2 (germline): LGHNA, YNFKEQ. The ends lost 1 base at V and 2 bases at J; junction bases unmatched: 5. The CDR3 is 16 residues long. Here the CDR3 DNA reads TGTGCCAGCAGCCAAGGGAATAGCGGGAGGACCTACGAGCAGTACTTC. It yields the protein CASSQGNSGRTYEQYF.

This chain uses TRBV2 with TRBJ2-1; D not resolved. V was trimmed by 8 bases and J by 0 bases, leaving 11 bases between them. Germline V gene sequence: CDR1 SNHLY, CDR2 FYNNEI. CDR3 length: 14 residues. The CDR3 nucleotides are TGTGCCAGCGAACAACCCCGCTCCTACAATGAGCAGTTCTTC. Amino acid sequence: CASEQPRSYNEQFF. Full variable domain (outside the CDR3, taken from reference TRBV2 and TRBJ2-1): EPEVTQTPSHQVTQMGQEVILRCVPISNHLYFYWYRQILGQKVEFLVSFYNNEISEKSEIFDDQFSVERPDGSNFTLKIRSTKLEDSAMYFCASEQPRSYNEQFFGPGTRLTVL.